These 32 T cell receptor beta chains were sequenced from one sample in a study of T-cell memory formation after mild COVID-19 (dated by TCRdb to the early 2020s). Libraries were prepared through 5' RACE. The reads were generated on an Illumina NovaSeq 6000. TCRdb trimmed the raw reads at Q25, called clones with MiXCR and kept productive beta chains. Entries that share a CDR3 protein sequence are merged under the most common genes and DNA. The sample profile shows about 160,000 distinct CDR3 sequences; less than 40% of them were found once. The ten largest clones represent around 12% of the sample. The sample was PBMCs or a T cell subset sorted from them (not recorded which). Source of these receptors: an adult woman who had mild COVID-19 (a few samples of this study predate the infection). The sample titles of this study are shuffled in the database, so cell type and time point are left out; the donor was told from shared clones.

This chain connects TRBV2 to TRBJ2-7; 8 bases fit TRBD2. The length of the CDR3 is 13 residues. The V and J ends lost 8 bases and 7 bases, in that order; junction bases with no gene match: 10. Germline CDR1 reads SNHLY; CDR2 reads FYNNEI. In DNA form, the CDR3 reads TGTGCCAGCGCCCTGGCGGGGGGAGGTGAGCAGTACTTC. Translated, it gives CASALAGGGEQYF.

The rearrangement joins TRBV4-3 to TRBJ2-3; D remains ambiguous. The CDR3 spans 16 residues. Germline CDR1 and CDR2: LGHNA and YSLEER. The V and J ends lost 1 base and 0 bases respectively, with 11 bases between them. The CDR3 DNA is TGCGCCAGCAGCCAAGTGGGAAGTCCTAGCACAGATACGCAGTATTTT. Amino acid sequence: CASSQVGSPSTDTQYF.

This clonotype turned up a few times. The V call is TRBV3-1, the J call TRBJ2-7; perhaps TRBD2 as D (5 bases). Germline values: CDR1 LGHDT, CDR2 YNNKEL (reference sequence). This CDR3 has 12 amino acids. V dropped 1 base and J dropped 5 bases, with 6 bases sitting between them. The CDR3 here is CASSQVGNEQYF. DNA of the CDR3: TGTGCCAGCAGCCAAGTCGGGAACGAGCAGTACTTC.

In its sample, this clonotype was seen a few times. This chain uses TRBV27 with TRBJ1-1; D gene uncertain. CDR1 MNHEY and CDR2 SMNVEV come from the germline V gene (reference sequence). This CDR3 is built from 17 residues. Trimming cost V 1 base and J 4 bases, with 19 bases left between them. CDR3 sequence reads: CASSLFTVSGRATEAFF. The CDR3 DNA follows: TGTGCCAGCAGTTTATTTACAGTTTCGGGAAGGGCCACTGAAGCTTTCTTT.

This clonotype occurred a few times. V and J are TRBV6-6 and TRBJ2-4, with TRBD2 matching 7 bases. This CDR3 has 16 residues. V shed 8 bases and J 1 base; nucleotides not matched to a gene: 11. Per the germline V gene, CDR1 is MNHNY and CDR2 is SVGAGI (reference sequence). The CDR3: CASGVTGGSAKNIQYF. CDR3 sequence (DNA): TGTGCCAGCGGCGTCACGGGAGGTTCTGCCAAAAACATTCAGTACTTC.

The rearrangement joins TRBV25-1 to TRBJ2-1; the D is unclear. V was shortened by 1 base and J by 15 bases, with 10 bases between the two germline ends. CDR3 length equals 11 residues. Per the germline V gene, CDR1 is MGHDK and CDR2 is SYGVNS. The CDR3 region is CASSESVFSFF. CDR3 nucleotides: TGTGCCAGCAGTGAATCCGTTTTTTCGTTCTTC. The full variable domain, rest sourced from reference TRBV25-1 and TRBJ2-1, is EADIYQTPRYLVIGTGKKITLECSQTMGHDKMYWYQQDPGMELHLIHYSYGVNSTEKGDLSSESTVSRIRTEHFPLTLESARPSHTSQYLCASSESVFSFFGPGTRLTVL.

This clonotype appeared a few times. The genes are TRBV12-3 or TRBV12-4 and TRBJ2-3; D call uncertain. V was trimmed by 6 bases and J by 5 bases, leaving 12 bases between them. This CDR3 has 13 amino acids. The CDR3 is CASRLLTEDTQYF. CDR3 coding DNA: TGTGCCAGCAGGCTGCTTACAGAAGATACGCAGTATTTT.

This clonotype was picked up a small number of times. The chain is built from TRBV12-3 or TRBV12-4 and TRBJ1-6, with D possibly being TRBD1 (5 bases). The CDR3 spans 14 residues. Trimming took 5 bases from V and 8 from J, leaving 13 bases between them. The CDR3 is CASSGGPSDSPLHF. As DNA, the CDR3 is TGTGCCAGCAGTGGGGGACCGTCGGATTCACCCCTCCACTTT.

This clonotype was seen a handful of times. CDR3 protein: CSASSGTLDPQAFF. CDR3 sequence (DNA): TGCAGTGCTAGCTCCGGGACTCTCGATCCTCAAGCTTTCTTT. The chain carries TRBV20-1 and TRBJ1-1; TRBD1 is a possible D gene (5 bases). In germline, CDR1 is DFQATT, CDR2 SNEGSKA (reference sequence). V dropped 3 bases and J dropped 9 bases, with 20 bases sitting between them. The CDR3 has 14 amino acids.

The genes are TRBV4-1 and TRBJ1-5; D is undetermined. The germline CDR1 and CDR2 sequences are MGHRA and YSYEKL. V dropped 1 base and J dropped 0 bases, with 10 bases sitting between them. The CDR3 sequence is 16 residues long. The CDR3 bases are TGCGCCAGCAGCCAAGCAGAAAGTTATAGCAATCAGCCCCAGCATTTT. It translates to CASSQAESYSNQPQHF.

This clonotype was seen only a few times. The rearrangement joins TRBV3-1 to TRBJ2-3; TRBD2 matches at 7 bases. The CDR3 spans 14 residues. Germline values: CDR1 LGHDT, CDR2 YNNKEL (reference sequence). J was trimmed by 0 bases and V by 5 bases; bases with no gene match: 2. CDR3 loop: CASSKRGSTDTQYF. Here the CDR3 DNA reads TGTGCCAGCAGCAAGCGGGGCAGCACAGATACGCAGTATTTT.

The chain employs TRBV6-2 or TRBV6-3 and TRBJ2-1, with 7 bases identical to TRBD1. The CDR3 extends over 13 amino acids. Unmatched junction bases numbered 2, after V lost 4 bases and J lost 5 bases. Germline V CDR1 and CDR2: MNHEY, SVGEGT. CDR3 nucleotides: TGTGCCAGCAGTTTGAGGGGGCACAATGAGCAGTTCTTC. It yields the protein CASSLRGHNEQFF.

This rearrangement joins TRBV7-2 to TRBJ1-5; 7 bases fit TRBD1. CDR1 is SGHTA and CDR2 is FQGNSA in the germline V gene. The CDR3 is 14 residues long. The junction had 3 bases not matched to a gene; V was cut back by 5 bases and J by 2 bases. The CDR3 bases are TGTGCCAGCAGCCCAGGGGGAGGCAATCAGCCCCAGCATTTT. It is translated as CASSPGGGNQPQHF.

The chain employs TRBV7-2 and TRBJ2-1; D ambiguous. Germline V gene data show CDR1 as SGHTA and CDR2 as FQGNSA. The CDR3 totals 13 residues. Trimming took off 3 bases at V and 7 bases at J, with 10 bases between the two ends. CDR3 in amino acids: CASSFGLNNEQFF. CDR3 sequence (DNA): TGTGCCAGCAGCTTCGGGCTGAATAATGAGCAGTTCTTC.

The rearrangement joins TRBV20-1 to TRBJ1-2; D is unresolved. The germline V and J ends were trimmed by 0 bases and 2 bases, with 7 bases remaining between them. The CDR3 covers 13 residues. Germline assignment: CDR1 DFQATT and CDR2 SNEGSKA (reference sequence). This chain's CDR3 is CSARDRENYGYTF. The CDR3 DNA is TGCAGTGCTAGAGATAGGGAGAACTATGGCTACACCTTC.

The chain is built from TRBV7-3 and TRBJ2-2; tentatively, D is TRBD2 (6 bases). V lost 5 bases to trimming and J lost 6 bases, with 16 bases between them. There are 15 residues in the CDR3. Per germline, CDR1 SGHTA and CDR2 FQGTGA. In DNA, the CDR3 is TGTGCCAGCAGCCCGGAGGAGGGCGGACCCGGGGAGCTGTTTTTT. Amino acids: CASSPEEGGPGELFF. The variable domain in full, with the rest retrieved from reference TRBV7-3 and TRBJ2-2, is GAGVSQTPSNKVTEKGKYVELRCDPISGHTALYWYRQSLGQGPEFLIYFQGTGAADDSGLPNDRFFAVRPEGSVSTLKIQRTERGDSAVYLCASSPEEGGPGELFFGEGSRLTVL.

In this sample, this clonotype turned up a few times. This chain uses TRBV7-8 with TRBJ1-2, with unresolved D. Germline-derived CDR1 and CDR2 are SGHVS and FQNEAQ. The CDR3 spans 15 residues. Trimming cost V 5 bases and J 2 bases, with 15 bases left between them. DNA of the CDR3: TGTGCCAGCAGCCCATCAGGAGGGCCCAACTATGGCTACACCTTC. Translation gives CASSPSGGPNYGYTF.

A word on this clonotype: A much larger clone lies one base from this, so it may be a read error. The V call is TRBV12-3 or TRBV12-4, the J call TRBJ2-3, with 7 bases aligning to TRBD1. V dropped 11 bases and J dropped 2; count of bases not matched to a gene: 10. The CDR3 consists of 14 residues. The CDR3 coding sequence is TGTGCCGGTAAGCCGGGACAGCACACAGATACGCAGTATTTT. This gives the protein CAGKPGQHTDTQYF.

This clonotype was detected a few times. The chain employs TRBV25-1 and TRBJ2-7, with D perhaps matching TRBD2 (6 bases). CDR3 length: 14 amino acids. V lost 6 bases to trimming and J lost 2 bases, with 14 bases between them. From germline, CDR1 is MGHDK and CDR2 SYGVNS. CDR3 coding DNA: TGTGCCAGCAGATTTAGCGGATTTCCCTACGAGCAGTACTTC. Its protein is CASRFSGFPYEQYF.

V gene TRBV5-1 combines with J gene TRBJ2-2; the D gene is possibly TRBD1 (6 bases). Trimming shortened V by 5 bases and J by 3 bases, and 11 bases separated the two germline ends. Germline V gives CDR1 SGHRS, CDR2 YFSETQ. The CDR3 runs 14 residues. The CDR3 nucleotides are TGCGCCAGCAGAGGGACATATTACACCGGGGAGCTGTTTTTT. Translation gives CASRGTYYTGELFF.

The chain carries TRBV3-1 and TRBJ2-7; the D is unclear. The ends were cut back, 5 bases at V and 10 bases at J, with 15 bases in the middle. Germline CDR1 reads LGHDT; CDR2 reads YNNKEL (reference sequence). This CDR3 is built from 12 residues. The CDR3: CASSLGPYPQYF. As DNA, the CDR3 is TGTGCCAGCAGCTTAGGGCCTTACCCCCAGTACTTC.

This sequence joins TRBV7-2 and TRBJ2-3; 15 nucleotides align to TRBD2. The CDR3 is 18 residues long. Looked up from germline, CDR1 is SGHTA and CDR2 is FQGNSA. The ends lost 6 bases at V and 0 bases at J; junction bases unmatched: 7. The CDR3 nucleotides read TGTGCCAGCAGGGGTCCGGGACTAGCGGGGGGTAGCACAGATACGCAGTATTTT. Protein product: CASRGPGLAGGSTDTQYF.

A few counts support this clonotype. The rearrangement links TRBV5-1 to TRBJ2-3; D remains unclear. Trimming left V 4 bases short and J 2 bases short, with 8 bases between. The CDR3 spans 13 residues. Germline lookup yields CDR1 SGHRS and CDR2 YFSETQ. CDR3 region: CASSVPPTDTQYF. In nucleotides, the CDR3 is TGCGCCAGCAGCGTCCCACCCACAGATACGCAGTATTTT.

The V and J genes are TRBV6-2 or TRBV6-3 and TRBJ2-5, with D perhaps TRBD1 (5 bases). CDR1 and CDR2 (germline): MNHEY, SVGEGT. The CDR3 totals 13 residues. Deletions cut 7 bases from V and 2 bases from J, with 11 bases between. The CDR3 loop is CASTWTFQETQYF. In DNA form, the CDR3 reads TGTGCCAGCACCTGGACATTTCAAGAGACCCAGTACTTC.

V and J are TRBV7-8 and TRBJ1-1, with TRBD1 identical over 9 bases. V shed 5 bases and J 1 base; nucleotides not matched to a gene: 5. The length of the CDR3 is 15 residues. CDR1 is SGHVS, CDR2 FQNEAQ, per germline. CDR3 protein: CASSTRQGGNTEAFF. For the CDR3, the DNA is TGTGCCAGCAGCACCAGACAGGGGGGGAACACTGAAGCTTTCTTT.

The gene calls are TRBV12-3 or TRBV12-4 and TRBJ1-1, with D unresolved. The CDR3 consists of 13 residues. Trimming left V 6 bases short and J 4 bases short, with 12 bases between. CDR3 residues: CASSTRAVTEAFF. The CDR3 DNA is TGTGCCAGCAGCACCAGAGCGGTCACTGAAGCTTTCTTT.

Only a few counts were recorded for this clonotype. The V call is TRBV24-1, the J call TRBJ2-2, with D maybe TRBD1 (6 bases). This CDR3 has 16 amino acids. Looked up from germline, CDR1 is KGHDR and CDR2 is SFDVKD. V gave up 1 base and J gave up 3 bases, with 11 bases separating them. CDR3 sequence (DNA): TGTGCCACCAGTGATTTCCAAGGGACATACACCGGGGAGCTGTTTTTT. This encodes CATSDFQGTYTGELFF.

V is TRBV7-2 and J is TRBJ2-7, with D unclear. Germline V CDR1 and CDR2: SGHTA, FQGNSA. The CDR3 has 17 amino acids. Trimming cost V 0 bases and J 5 bases, with 20 bases left between them. CDR3 coding DNA: TGTGCCAGCAGCTTAGCGATAGGATACCAAATGTTCAACGAGCAGTACTTC. Encoded protein: CASSLAIGYQMFNEQYF.

This clonotype was found a few times. This chain joins TRBV15 and TRBJ1-1, with D maybe TRBD1 (6 bases). Trimming removed 2 bases at V and 6 bases at J, with 16 bases between. The germline CDR1 and CDR2 sequences are LNHNV and YYDKDF (reference sequence). The CDR3 runs 15 residues. CDR3 sequence: CATSRTSSGVPEAFF. The CDR3 DNA follows: TGTGCCACCAGCAGAACGAGTTCAGGGGTGCCTGAAGCTTTCTTT. The whole variable domain, remainder taken from reference TRBV15 and TRBJ1-1, is DAMVIQNPRYQVTQFGKPVTLSCSQTLNHNVMYWYQQKSSQAPKLLFHYYDKDFNNEADTPDNFQSRRPNTSFCFLDIRSPGLGDTAMYLCATSRTSSGVPEAFFGQGTRLTVV.

The chain employs TRBV20-1 and TRBJ1-1; D might be TRBD1 (5 bases). Germline CDR1 is DFQATT and CDR2 is SNEGSKA (reference sequence). Trimming cost V 0 bases and J 5 bases, with 16 bases left between them. The CDR3 spans 15 residues. The CDR3 DNA sequence: TGCAGTGCTAGAGATCGTGGAGGGGCAGGGACTGAAGCTTTCTTT. This translates into CSARDRGGAGTEAFF.

The chain carries TRBV12-3 or TRBV12-4 and TRBJ2-3; D could derive from TRBD1 or TRBD2 (5 bases each). The CDR3 contains 15 residues. V lost 4 bases to trimming and J lost 4 bases, with 15 bases between them. The CDR3 nucleotides read TGTGCCAGCAGTTCCCGGGACGGCCGGGCAGATACGCAGTATTTT. Protein product: CASSSRDGRADTQYF.

This clonotype has more than one count but fewer than ten. The gene calls are TRBV20-1 and TRBJ1-5; TRBD1 matches 8 bases. From germline, CDR1 is DFQATT and CDR2 SNEGSKA (reference sequence). V was clipped by 2 bases and J by 3 bases; unmatched bases: 9. There are 16 residues in the CDR3. The CDR3 DNA is TGCAGTGCTAGAACCATAGGGACAGGATACAATCAGCCCCAGCATTTT. This sequence encodes CSARTIGTGYNQPQHF.